The 13 T cell receptor beta chains below all came from one sample that was sequenced in a study of T cell changes during pregnancy in multiple sclerosis. Some clones are missing from TCRdb's copy, which holds only in-frame ones; the method was immunoSEQ multiplex PCR. The table records approximately 96,000 clones, about 91% of them present only once. The sequences come from peripheral blood, collected after pregnancy. All receptors come from a female donor in good health, enrolled as a control in a pregnancy study.

This clone was observed a single time. The chain has TRBV30 and TRBJ2-3; D ambiguous. The CDR3 loop spans 12 amino acids. V was shortened by 2 bases and J by 4 bases, with 7 bases between the two germline ends. Per germline, CDR1 GTSNPN and CDR2 SVGIG (reference sequence). The CDR3 is CAWSFLPDTQYF. The CDR3 region has the DNA TGTGCCTGGAGTTTTCTCCCAGATACGCAGTATTTT.

This clone was seen just once. V usage is TRBV28 and J usage is TRBJ2-1; tentative D call: TRBD1 (5 bases). The V end was cut by 7 bases, the J end by 8 bases, with 12 bases between. The CDR3 length is 12 residues. From germline, CDR1 is MDHEN and CDR2 SYDVKM. This CDR3 reads CASTTKGYEQFF. The CDR3 region has the DNA TGTGCCAGCACCACCAAGGGGTATGAGCAGTTCTTC.

This chain connects TRBV27 to TRBJ2-1, with 14 bases that match TRBD2. V dropped 6 bases and J dropped 7; count of bases not matched to a gene: 11. CDR3 length equals 17 residues. Germline CDR1 and CDR2: MNHEY and SMNVEV (reference sequence). CDR3 loop: CASSHLSGTSGSNEQFF. The CDR3 region has the DNA TGTGCCAGCAGCCATTTATCCGGGACTAGCGGGAGTAATGAGCAGTTCTTC.

The V gene is TRBV6-1, the J gene TRBJ2-7; TRBD1 agrees at 8 bases. The CDR3 extends over 14 amino acids. V dropped 2 bases and J dropped 4; count of bases not matched to a gene: 4. Germline V gene sequence: CDR1 MNHNS, CDR2 SASEGT. CDR3 in amino acids: CASSEPGGRYEQYF. The DNA of the CDR3 is TGTGCCAGCAGTGAACCAGGGGGCCGGTACGAGCAGTACTTC.

V is TRBV6-6 and J is TRBJ2-5; 7 bases match TRBD1. The CDR3 length is 13 residues. CDR1 is MNHNY and CDR2 is SVGAGI in the germline V gene (reference sequence). Losses at the gene ends were 7 bases for V and 5 bases for J; bases not matched to a gene: 7. CDR3 bases: TGTGCCAGCACCTCGACAGGGTCGGAGACCCAGTACTTC. Protein: CASTSTGSETQYF.

The chain carries TRBV7-8 and TRBJ1-2; D remains ambiguous. V was pared by 2 bases and J by 0 bases, with 10 bases between. Looked up from germline, CDR1 is SGHVS and CDR2 is FQNEAQ. CDR3 length: 15 amino acids. CDR3 in DNA: TGTGCCAGCAGCTTAATGAGTGGAGCTAACTATGGCTACACCTTC. As protein: CASSLMSGANYGYTF.

The CDR3 sequence: CASSPGGDNEQFF. The CDR3 nucleotides read TGTGCCAGCAGCCCCGGAGGGGACAATGAGCAGTTCTTC. The genes are TRBV28 and TRBJ2-1; the D gene is possibly TRBD2 (6 bases). The V end lost 6 bases, the J end lost 5 bases, and 11 bases lay between the germline ends. Per the germline V gene, CDR1 is MDHEN and CDR2 is SYDVKM. This CDR3 is built from 13 residues.

The CDR3 nucleotides are TGTGCCAGTAGGTATGCCGATAGTAACAGGGGCGGCTCTGGGGCCAACGTCCTGACTTTC. Translated: CASRYADSNRGGSGANVLTF. V and J are TRBV19 and TRBJ2-6; 7 nucleotides agree with TRBD1. The germline gives CDR1 LNHDA, CDR2 SQIVND (reference sequence). V was pared by 6 bases and J by 0 bases, with 17 bases of the junction left unmatched. CDR3 length equals 20 residues.

This rearrangement joins TRBV12-5 to TRBJ2-7, with 10 positions matching TRBD1. The CDR3 runs 14 residues. Trimming removed 4 bases from V and 5 bases from J; junction bases left unmatched: 5. Looked up from germline, CDR1 is LGHNT and CDR2 is FRNRAP. The CDR3 region is CASGSGQGTHEQYF. The CDR3 coding sequence is TGTGCTAGTGGTTCGGGACAGGGGACGCACGAGCAGTACTTC.

The V gene is TRBV5-4, the J gene TRBJ1-4; TRBD1 aligns across 8 bases. The trim removed 10 bases at V and 8 bases at J, leaving 10 bases unmatched. CDR1 SGHNT and CDR2 YYREEE come from the germline V gene (reference sequence). The CDR3 loop spans 13 amino acids. DNA for the CDR3: TGTGCCCTCCTTCGGCAGGGGGCCGAAAAACTGTTTTTT. Its translation is CALLRQGAEKLFF.

This chain joins TRBV19 and TRBJ2-3; 11 bases fit TRBD2. V was clipped by 6 bases and J by 3 bases; unmatched bases: 8. CDR1 is LNHDA and CDR2 is SQIVND in the germline V gene (reference sequence). The length of the CDR3 is 16 residues. The CDR3 here is CASRNLAGGQTDTQYF. The DNA of the CDR3 is TGTGCCAGTAGGAATTTAGCGGGGGGGCAGACAGATACGCAGTATTTT.

The rearrangement joins TRBV2 to TRBJ2-3; D unresolved. Trimming cost V 5 bases and J 4 bases, with 10 bases left between them. The CDR3 contains 13 residues. Germline CDR1 is SNHLY and CDR2 is FYNNEI. The CDR3 protein is CASSPPPADTQYF. Written as DNA, the CDR3 is TGTGCCAGCAGTCCCCCCCCCGCAGATACGCAGTATTTT.

The V call is TRBV1, the J call TRBJ2-2; the D call TRBD2 from the table was never checked on the DNA. TRBV1 is deemed a pseudogene. The CDR3 covers 15 residues. CDR3 DNA sequence: TGCACCAGCAGCCAAGAGTCCGGGGGGGCCGGGGAGCTGTTTTTT. Protein sequence: CTSSQESGGAGELFF.